The next 14 T cell receptor beta chains were all read from a single sample in a study of tumor-infiltrating lymphocytes in primary liver carcinoma (dated 2017 in TCRdb). Data came from an Illumina HiSeq 2500. Using a constant-region primer and ProtoScript II reverse transcriptase, TCRbeta-specific cDNA was reverse-transcribed from around 500 ng total RNA. Construction of the TCRbeta libraries relied on three nested rounds of multiplex PCR, following a slightly modified ARM-PCR procedure. Each of the first two PCR rounds ran for around 9 cycles and used multiplex TRBV1-TRBV30 forward primers together with a Cbeta reverse primer. TCRdb cleaned the public reads at Q25 with fastp, built clones with MiXCR and kept in-frame beta chains. Merged by CDR3 protein, the rows form single entries marked with the most common genes and DNA. The sample has 200,000 or so distinct CDR3 sequences on record, 65% of them singletons. The biggest ten clones account for around 7.1% of the sample.

Blood RNA was extracted from unsorted whole blood using TRIzol reagent, and germline DNA was obtained with the DNeasy Blood & Tissue kit. Sequencing was performed on peripheral blood. These receptors originate from a woman in her sixties or seventies with primary liver carcinoma and hepatitis B virus infection.

The chain joins TRBV15 to TRBJ2-7, with 7 bases fitting TRBD2. This CDR3 region has 15 residues. Germline-derived CDR1 and CDR2 are LNHNV and YYDKDF (reference sequence). With 1 base clipped from V and 0 bases from J, the junction kept 3 bases outside the gene matches. CDR3 amino acids: CATSRARDYSYEQYF. The CDR3 DNA follows: TGTGCCACCAGCAGAGCCCGGGACTACTCCTACGAGCAGTACTTC.

On this clonotype itself: Germline and junction disagree at one end, which may indicate a read error. The chain joins TRBV4-1 to TRBJ2-7; D is undetermined. From germline, CDR1 is MGHRA and CDR2 YSYEKL. The CDR3 covers 13 residues. The CDR3 loop reads CVSSHNPLYKQYF. CDR3 nucleotides: TGCGTCAGCAGCCACAACCCCCTCTACAAGCAGTACTTC.

This clonotype was seen more than once but under ten times. The V call is TRBV5-1, the J call TRBJ2-5, with no clear D. In germline, CDR1 is SGHRS, CDR2 YFSETQ. The V gene lost 2 bases and the J gene lost 0 bases, with 5 bases spanning the gap. The CDR3 loop spans 13 amino acids. This CDR3 reads CASSFRYQETQYF. The CDR3 DNA reads as TGCGCCAGCAGCTTCAGGTACCAAGAGACCCAGTACTTC. Full variable domain (outside the CDR3, taken from reference TRBV5-1 and TRBJ2-5): KAGVTQTPRYLIKTRGQQVTLSCSPISGHRSVSWYQQTPGQGLQFLFEYFSETQRNKGNFPGRFSGRQFSNSRSEMNVSTLELGDSALYLCASSFRYQETQYFGPGTRLLVL.

Details on this clonotype: One end of the junction varies from germline; a read error may be responsible. The genes are TRBV29-1 and TRBJ2-7, with TRBD1 as a possible D gene (6 bases). The CDR3 runs 17 residues. Germline-derived CDR1 and CDR2 are SQVTM and ANQGSEA. CDR3 DNA sequence: TGTAGCGTTGAAGATACGATGGACAGAGGGAATCTTGGTGAGCAGTACTTC. This sequence encodes CSVEDTMDRGNLGEQYF.

Of note for this clonotype: The junction departs from germline at one end; a sequencing error may be responsible. The CDR3 bases are TGTGTCAGCAGTTACTCGGCATCAGCCAATGAGCAGTTCTTC. Protein: CVSSYSASANEQFF. This rearrangement joins TRBV6-2 or TRBV6-3 to TRBJ2-1; no firm D call. The germline V gene encodes CDR1 MNHEY and CDR2 SVGEGT. The CDR3 spans 14 residues.

This clonotype was seen just once. V usage is TRBV28 and J usage is TRBJ2-5; D is unresolved. V was cut by 5 bases and J by 5 bases, with 12 bases left in between. This CDR3 comprises 13 residues. Germline-derived CDR1 and CDR2 are MDHEN and SYDVKM. The CDR3 region has the DNA TGTGCCAGCAGTGTGGGGATAGGGGAGACCCAGTACTTC. Translation gives CASSVGIGETQYF.

This clonotype was recorded at least ten times. V is TRBV11-3 and J is TRBJ1-3; D unclear. CDR1 and CDR2 (germline): SGHNT, YENEEA. Trimming took 5 bases from V and 2 from J, leaving 13 bases between them. The CDR3 contains 15 residues. Here the CDR3 DNA reads TGTGCCAGCAGCGCAGGACCTCAGCCTGGAAACACCATATATTTT. This gives the protein CASSAGPQPGNTIYF.

Regarding this clonotype: One end of the junction fails to match germline, which may point to a read error. The chain recombines TRBV30 with TRBJ2-3, with 8 bases that match TRBD2. CDR3 length: 15 amino acids. CDR1 is GTSNPN and CDR2 is SVGIG in the germline V gene (reference sequence). CDR3 nucleotide sequence: TGTGCCTGGAGTCCACCGGGACTAGACACAGATGCGCAGTATTTT. It encodes CAWSPPGLDTDAQYF.

This clonotype was seen only once. This sequence joins TRBV11-3 and TRBJ2-1; no firm D call. V lost 3 bases, J lost 4 bases, and 7 bases lay in between. CDR1 SGHNT and CDR2 YENEEA come from the germline V gene. The CDR3 loop spans 13 amino acids. The CDR3 region has the DNA TGTGCCAGCAGCTTCCATCCGTACAATGAGCAGTTCTTC. This gives the protein CASSFHPYNEQFF.

Of note for this clonotype: A much more abundant neighbour one base away suggests this may be a read error. The J gene is TRBJ2-3, the V gene TRBV4-2, with 8 nucleotides matching TRBD2. The germline V gene encodes CDR1 LGHNA and CDR2 YNFKEQ. V lost 0 bases, J lost 2 bases, and 4 bases stayed unmatched. The CDR3 sequence is 16 residues long. The CDR3 is CASSQDGGGITDTQYF. The CDR3 DNA reads TGTGCCAGCAGCCAAGACGGCGGGGGGATCACAGATACGCAGTATTTT.

Written as DNA, the CDR3 is TGTGCCAGCAGCTTAGGATGGTGGCAGGTCCACAAGCAGTACTTC. Its protein product is CASSLGWWQVHKQYF. This sequence joins TRBV11-2 and TRBJ2-7; D is uncertain. CDR3 length: 15 residues. The ends were cut back, 1 base at V and 8 bases at J, with 18 bases in the middle. Looked up from germline, CDR1 is SGHAT and CDR2 is FQNNGV.

In this sample, this clonotype turned up many times. The chain employs TRBV29-1 and TRBJ2-7; a possible D gene is TRBD2 (6 bases). V shed 2 bases and J shed 7 bases, with 15 bases lying between them. CDR1 and CDR2 from the germline V gene are SQVTM and ANQGSEA. The CDR3 has 13 amino acids. The CDR3 reads CSVEQGRGREQYF. The CDR3, as DNA: TGCAGCGTTGAACAGGGACGGGGGAGGGAGCAGTACTTC.

For this clonotype: A much larger clone lies a single base off, so this may be a read error. V usage is TRBV6-5 and J usage is TRBJ2-2; 8 bases match TRBD2. Germline V CDR1 and CDR2: MNHEY, SVGAGI. The CDR3 has 16 residues. CDR3 sequence: CTSRFGLAGSAGELFF. The CDR3 region has the DNA TGTACCAGCAGATTTGGCCTAGCGGGTTCTGCCGGGGAGCTGTTTTTT.

Regarding this clonotype: Possible read error: a much larger clone is one base away. The V gene is TRBV6-1, the J gene TRBJ2-2; TRBD2 matches 14 bases. The CDR3 covers 17 residues. CDR1 and CDR2 from the germline V gene are MNHNS and SASEGT. The CDR3 is CASIGTSGSGNTRELFF. CDR3 nucleotides: TGTGCCAGCATAGGGACTAGCGGGAGCGGGAACACCCGGGAGCTGTTTTTT.